A selection of T cell receptor beta chains follows, all from one sample in a study of shared clonotypes between healthy human individuals. Profiling relied on immunoSEQ multiplex PCR, and the TCRdb table lists in-frame clones only, not all of them. The sample has hundreds of thousands of clones, approximately 96% seen once. The sequenced sample was naive CD8+ T cells sorted from blood. These receptors originate from a woman between 25 and 40 years old in good health. Both conserved end residues are trimmed from each CDR3. Clone size is shown for a subset of rows, as once, few, many or a class of expanded clone.

J | size | V | CDR3
TRBJ2-2 | NA | TRBV5-6 | ASPDKNTGELF
TRBJ2-7 | NA | TRBV7-9 | ASSSAYEQY
TRBJ2-7 | once | TRBV7-8 | ASFPGTGGVYEQY
TRBJ1-2 | NA | TRBV6-5 | ASSYGAPGGYGYT
TRBJ1-6 | NA | TRBV30 | AWSVLGDSPLH
TRBJ2-5 | NA | TRBV5-4 | ASSLVDRGRKTQY
TRBJ2-1 | NA | TRBV29-1 | SVEGTGSYNEQF
NA | NA | TRBV30 | AWSVLGLADYEQY
TRBJ2-7 | NA | TRBV27 | ASSLWGGYEQY
TRBJ1-2 | NA | TRBV28 | ASSLGEGSGYT
TRBJ2-7 | NA | TRBV9 | ASSVGSGVSYEQY
TRBJ2-1 | once | TRBV5-6 | ASSPPGAYNEQF
TRBJ2-4 | NA | TRBV7-9 | ASSLGQGNDIQY
TRBJ2-7 | NA | TRBV28 | ASTKGPDSYEQY
TRBJ2-7 | NA | TRBV27 | ASSPTPSGSTYEQY
TRBJ2-3 | NA | TRBV10-2 | ASSESLEGLTDTQY
TRBJ2-1 | NA | TRBV2 | ASSLAGGYNEQF
TRBJ1-2 | once | TRBV28 | ASSLRTYVFGYT
TRBJ2-5 | NA | TRBV4-1 | ASSPPFGQETQY
TRBJ2-7 | NA | TRBV4-1 | ASSQVVRRDSSYEQY
TRBJ2-2 | NA | TRBV7-9 | ASSFGGLADTGELF
TRBJ2-5 | NA | TRBV28 | ASSLTSTDGYQETQY
TRBJ2-1 | NA | TRBV6-4 | ASSRTGRGNEQF
TRBJ2-7 | NA | TRBV28 | ASSLYRDSYEQY
TRBJ1-1 | NA | TRBV7-9 | ASSGFDRANTEAF
TRBJ1-1 | NA | TRBV12-2 | ASRLAGPKPEGSTEAF